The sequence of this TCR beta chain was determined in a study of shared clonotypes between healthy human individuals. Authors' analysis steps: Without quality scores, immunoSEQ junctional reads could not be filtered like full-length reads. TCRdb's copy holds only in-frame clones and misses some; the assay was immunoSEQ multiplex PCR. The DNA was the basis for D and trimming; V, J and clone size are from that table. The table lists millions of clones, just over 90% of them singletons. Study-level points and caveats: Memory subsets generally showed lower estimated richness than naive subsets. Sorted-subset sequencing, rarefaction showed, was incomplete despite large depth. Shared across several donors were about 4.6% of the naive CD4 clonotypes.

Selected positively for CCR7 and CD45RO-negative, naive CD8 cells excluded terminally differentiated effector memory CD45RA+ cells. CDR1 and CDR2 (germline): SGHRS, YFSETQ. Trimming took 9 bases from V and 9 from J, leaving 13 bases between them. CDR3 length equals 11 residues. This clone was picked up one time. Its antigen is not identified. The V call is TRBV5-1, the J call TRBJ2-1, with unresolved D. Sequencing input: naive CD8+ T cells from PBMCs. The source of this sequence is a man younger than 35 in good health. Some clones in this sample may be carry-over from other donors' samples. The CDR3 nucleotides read TGCGCCACCGGGCCCGTGGGTGAGCAGTTCTTC. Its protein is CATGPVGEQFF.